The rows below give T cell receptor beta chains drawn from one sample of a study of T cell responses to AZD1222 COVID-19 vaccine. The protocol was immunoSEQ multiplex PCR, while the TCRdb copy is restricted to in-frame clones and leaves out a portion. The sample holds 87,000 or so clones, around 90% seen once. The source material was peripheral blood, sampled on day 0 of AZD1222 vaccination. The receptors shown here come from an adult in good health. Both conserved end residues are part of each CDR3. The order of the fields is clone size, D gene, V gene, J gene, CDR3 protein, CDR3 DNA. A D gene is named only where the DNA matches it firmly. Expanded clones get a size class; other rows say once, few or many, or leave the size out.

>NA|NA|TRBV5-4|TRBJ2-1
CASSLNPSSYNEQFF
TGTGCCAGCAGCTTGAATCCAAGCTCCTACAATGAGCAGTTCTTC
>NA|NA|TRBV18|TRBJ1-5
CASSPGPGSNQPQHF
TGTGCCAGCTCACCAGGGCCGGGTAGCAATCAGCCCCAGCATTTT
>NA|NA|TRBV6-5|TRBJ1-5
CASSYRRGGNQPQHF
TGTGCCAGCAGTTACAGAAGGGGTGGCAATCAGCCCCAGCATTTT
>NA|NA|TRBV18|TRBJ1-2
CASSPALGGRFYGYTF
TGTGCCAGCTCCCCGGCCTTGGGAGGGCGGTTCTATGGCTACACCTTC
>NA|NA|TRBV12-3/TRBV12-4|TRBJ2-7
CASSDSYEQYF
TGTGCCAGCAGTGACAGCTACGAGCAGTACTTC
>NA|NA|TRBV21-1|TRBJ2-5
CASSKVAQGEETQYF
TGTGCCAGCAGCAAAGTGGCACAGGGGGAAGAGACCCAGTACTTC
>NA|TRBD1|TRBV27|TRBJ1-1
CASSKTGTGNTEAFF
TGTGCCAGCAGCAAAACCGGGACAGGGAACACTGAAGCTTTCTTT
>NA|NA|TRBV6-4|TRBJ1-5
CASTAGQDNQPQHF
TGTGCCAGCACCGCCGGGCAAGACAATCAGCCCCAGCATTTT
>NA|TRBD1|TRBV10-1|TRBJ2-7
CASTGTGGGRSYEQYF
TGCGCCAGCACCGGGACAGGGGGCGGTAGGTCATACGAGCAGTACTTC
>NA|NA|TRBV7-9|TRBJ1-6
CASSRTVTNSPLHF
TGTGCCAGCAGCCGGACAGTTACCAATTCACCCCTCCACTTT
>NA|NA|TRBV5-5|TRBJ1-2
CASSRGWGNYGYTF
TGTGCCAGCAGCAGAGGGTGGGGGAACTATGGCTACACCTTC
>few|TRBD1|TRBV9|TRBJ1-2
CASSPDRAGDYGYTF
TGTGCCAGCAGCCCGGACAGGGCTGGAGACTATGGCTACACCTTC
>NA|NA|TRBV4-3|TRBJ1-3
CASSQEGIPGNTIYF
TGCGCCAGCAGCCAAGAAGGCATTCCCGGAAACACCATATATTTT
>NA|NA|TRBV5-1|TRBJ2-7
CASSLERERYEQYF
TGCGCCAGCAGCTTGGAAAGGGAAAGGTACGAGCAGTACTTC
>NA|NA|TRBV6-5|TRBJ2-1
CASSQEEGNEQFF
TGTGCCAGCAGCCAGGAGGAGGGGAATGAGCAGTTCTTC
>NA|NA|TRBV7-2|TRBJ1-2
CASSFGSVNGYTF
TGTGCCAGCAGCTTCGGTTCCGTAAATGGCTACACCTTC
>NA|NA|TRBV3-1/TRBV3-2|TRBJ2-4
CASLDLLGNIQYF
TGTGCCAGTCTGGATCTACTAGGGAACATTCAGTACTTC
>once|NA|TRBV4-2|TRBJ2-7
CASSLDLRGIGEQYF
TGTGCCAGCAGTCTGGACCTCCGGGGGATCGGCGAGCAGTACTTC
>NA|NA|TRBV10-2|TRBJ1-4
CASSESRGRNEKLFF
TGCGCCAGCAGTGAGTCGCGGGGGCGGAATGAAAAACTGTTTTTT
>NA|NA|TRBV7-2|TRBJ1-1
CASSSRVIETEAFF
TGTGCCAGCAGCTCTAGGGTAATTGAGACTGAAGCTTTCTTT
>NA|TRBD1|TRBV27|TRBJ1-5
CASSLWAGGDQPQHF
TGTGCCAGCAGTTTATGGGCAGGGGGCGATCAGCCCCAGCATTTT
>once|TRBD2|TRBV7-8|TRBJ2-7
CASSLGREGWSYEQYF
TGTGCCAGCAGCTTAGGCAGGGAGGGTTGGTCCTACGAGCAGTACTTC
>NA|NA|TRBV18|TRBJ1-1
CASSPGQTAEAFF
TGTGCCAGCTCACCTGGACAGACGGCTGAAGCTTTCTTT